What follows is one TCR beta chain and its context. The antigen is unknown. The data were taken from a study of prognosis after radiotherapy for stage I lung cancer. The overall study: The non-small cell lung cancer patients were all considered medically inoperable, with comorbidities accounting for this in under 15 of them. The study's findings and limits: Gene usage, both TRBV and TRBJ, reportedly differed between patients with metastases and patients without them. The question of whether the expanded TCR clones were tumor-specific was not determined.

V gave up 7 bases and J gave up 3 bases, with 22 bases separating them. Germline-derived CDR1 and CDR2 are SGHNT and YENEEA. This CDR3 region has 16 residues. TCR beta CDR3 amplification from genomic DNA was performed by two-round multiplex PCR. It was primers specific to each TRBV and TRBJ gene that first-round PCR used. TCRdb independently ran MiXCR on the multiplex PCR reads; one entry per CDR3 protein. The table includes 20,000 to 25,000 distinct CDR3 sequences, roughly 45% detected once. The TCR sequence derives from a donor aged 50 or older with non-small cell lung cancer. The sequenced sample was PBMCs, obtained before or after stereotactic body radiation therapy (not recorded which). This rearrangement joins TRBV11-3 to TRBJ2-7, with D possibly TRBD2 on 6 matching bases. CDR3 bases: TGTGCCAGCATCTTGAACGGGGCCGGGGGTCGCTACGAGCAGTACTTC. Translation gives CASILNGAGGRYEQYF.